This TCR beta chain was obtained from a study of blood T cell repertoires in COVID-19. Across the study: Samples of COVID-19 (acute and convalescent) were obtained from the United States, Italy and Spain. The analysed material was cDNA or gDNA that came from T cells, B-cell-depleted T cells, or PBMCs.

As handled by the study authors: The assay estimated nucleated cells by amplifying reference gene primers. This table comes from immunoSEQ multiplex PCR, and its TCRdb copy is limited to in-frame clones, with some not included. The V and J calls and clone size were taken over from that table, and D and trimming were inferred from the DNA. The sample lists about 260,000 clones, about 90% occurring once. The germline V gene encodes CDR1 SGDLS and CDR2 YYNGEE. CDR3 length: 14 amino acids. Trimming at V came to 2 bases and at J to 4 bases, leaving 4 bases not matched to a gene. Sequencing input: peripheral blood. The TCR sequence derives from a woman in her thirties or forties with acute or convalescent COVID-19. V is TRBV9 and J is TRBJ1-2, with 8 bases fitting TRBD1. CDR3 in DNA: TGTGCCAGCAGCGTGGGGACAGGAGTCTATGGCTACACCTTC. It specifies CASSVGTGVYGYTF.